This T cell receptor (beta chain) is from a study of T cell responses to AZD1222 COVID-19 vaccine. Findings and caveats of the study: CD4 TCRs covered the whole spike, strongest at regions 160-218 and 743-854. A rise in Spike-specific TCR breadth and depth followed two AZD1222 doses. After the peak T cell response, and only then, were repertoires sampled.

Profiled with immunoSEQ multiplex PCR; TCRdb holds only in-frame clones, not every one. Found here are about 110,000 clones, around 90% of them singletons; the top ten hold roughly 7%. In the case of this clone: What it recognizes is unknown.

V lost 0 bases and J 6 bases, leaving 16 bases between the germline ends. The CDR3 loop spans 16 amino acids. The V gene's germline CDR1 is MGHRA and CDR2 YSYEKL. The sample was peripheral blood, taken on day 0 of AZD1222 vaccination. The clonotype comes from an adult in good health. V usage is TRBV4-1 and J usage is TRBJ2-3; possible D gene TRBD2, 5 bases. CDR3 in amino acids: CASSQDPLGPGDTQYF. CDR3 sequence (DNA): TGCGCCAGCAGCCAAGATCCCCTAGGCCCGGGGGATACGCAGTATTTT.